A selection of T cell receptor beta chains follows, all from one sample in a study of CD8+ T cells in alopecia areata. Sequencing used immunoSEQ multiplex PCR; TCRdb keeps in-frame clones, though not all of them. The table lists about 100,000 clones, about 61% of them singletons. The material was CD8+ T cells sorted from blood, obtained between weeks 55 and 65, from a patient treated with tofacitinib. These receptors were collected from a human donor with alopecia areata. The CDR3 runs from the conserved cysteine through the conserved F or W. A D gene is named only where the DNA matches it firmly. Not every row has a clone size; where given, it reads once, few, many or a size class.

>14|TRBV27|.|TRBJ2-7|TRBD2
TGTGCCAGCAGTTTACGAGCGGGGGGGAACGAGCAGTACTTC
CASSLRAGGNEQYF
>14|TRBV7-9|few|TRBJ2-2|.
TGTGCCAGCAGCTTGACAGATTACACCGGGGAGCTGTTTTTT
CASSLTDYTGELFF
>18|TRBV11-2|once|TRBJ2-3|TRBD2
TGTGCCAGCAGCTTAGAGACTAGCGGATCTACTAGCACAGATACGCAGTATTTT
CASSLETSGSTSTDTQYF
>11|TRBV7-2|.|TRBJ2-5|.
TGTGCCAGCAGCTGGACGGAGACCCAGTACTTC
CASSWTETQYF
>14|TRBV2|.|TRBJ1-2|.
TGTGCCAGCCTGTCTGTGTTCCCTAACTATGGCTACACCTTC
CASLSVFPNYGYTF
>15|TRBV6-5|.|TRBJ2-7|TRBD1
TGTGCCAGCAGAGTAGGACAGGGGACATCCTACGAGCAGTACTTC
CASRVGQGTSYEQYF
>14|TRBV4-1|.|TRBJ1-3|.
TGCGCCAGCAGTCCGACCCCCTCTGGAAACACCATATATTTT
CASSPTPSGNTIYF
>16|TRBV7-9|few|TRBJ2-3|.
TGTGCCAGCAGCTTCCCGGGGGCAGAGACCACAGATACGCAGTATTTT
CASSFPGAETTDTQYF
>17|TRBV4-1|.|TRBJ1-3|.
TGCGCCAGCAGCCCGGACGCCCTGGGGACGCCTGGAAACACCATATATTTT
CASSPDALGTPGNTIYF
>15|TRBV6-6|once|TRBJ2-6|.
TGTGCCAGCAGATCACAGGGCCCTGGGGCCAACGTCCTGACTTTC
CASRSQGPGANVLTF
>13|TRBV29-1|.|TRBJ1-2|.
TGCAGCGTCCCTTACGTCAGGGAGGATGGCTACACCTTC
CSVPYVREDGYTF
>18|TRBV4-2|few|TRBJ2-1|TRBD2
TGTGCCAGCAGCCAAAACCTACTAGCGGGGGGGCGGGACAATGAGCAGTTCTTC
CASSQNLLAGGRDNEQFF
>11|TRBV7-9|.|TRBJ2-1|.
TGTGCCAGCAGCTTAGAACCCCCTGGGTTCTTC
CASSLEPPGFF
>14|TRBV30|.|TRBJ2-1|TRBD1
TGTGCCTGGGACCGGGACAGGGGTTACAATGAGCAGTTCTTC
CAWDRDRGYNEQFF
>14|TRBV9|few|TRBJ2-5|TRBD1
TGTGCCACTGGGACAGGGGGCAGCGTGGAGACCCAGTACTTC
CATGTGGSVETQYF
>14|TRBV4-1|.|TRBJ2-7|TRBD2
TGCGCCAGCAGCCAAACTAGCGGATCCTACGAGCAGTACTTC
CASSQTSGSYEQYF
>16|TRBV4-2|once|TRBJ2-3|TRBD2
TGTGCCAGCAGCCAAGGGACTAGCGGGGGGGCAGATACGCAGTATTTT
CASSQGTSGGADTQYF
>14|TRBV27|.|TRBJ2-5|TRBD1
TGTGCCAGCAGTGCGACAGGGTGGAAAGAGACCCAGTACTTC
CASSATGWKETQYF
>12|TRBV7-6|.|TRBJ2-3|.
TGTGCCAGCAGCGGAAGCACAGATACGCAGTATTTT
CASSGSTDTQYF
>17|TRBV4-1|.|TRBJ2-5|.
TGCGCCAGCAGCCAAGGGCCCCCCGGAGGGGATCAAGAGACCCAGTACTTC
CASSQGPPGGDQETQYF
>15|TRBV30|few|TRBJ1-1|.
TGTGCCTGGCCGCGCTACTACCACCAGAGAGTTGAAGCTTTCTTT
CAWPRYYHQRVEAFF
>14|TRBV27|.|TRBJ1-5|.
TGTGCCAGCAGTTTAGGGGGTAGCAATCAGCCCCAGCATTTT
CASSLGGSNQPQHF
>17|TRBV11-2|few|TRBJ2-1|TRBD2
TGTGCCAGCAGCTCCCCCTCGACTAGCGGGGGGGCTTGGGAACAGTTCTTC
CASSSPSTSGGAWEQFF
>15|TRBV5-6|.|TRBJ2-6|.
TGTGCCAGCAGCTTGAACAGGGCTGGGGCCAACGTCCTGACTTTC
CASSLNRAGANVLTF
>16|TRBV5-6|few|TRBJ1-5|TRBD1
TGTGCCAGCAGCTTGAGGACAGGGGTTACAAGTCAGCCCCAGCATTTT
CASSLRTGVTSQPQHF
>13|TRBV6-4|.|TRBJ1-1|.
TGTGCCACCTTTTTAGGCATGGACACTGAAGCTTTCTTT
CATFLGMDTEAFF
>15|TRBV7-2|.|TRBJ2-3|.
TGTGCCAGCAGCTTCCTTACTGGGCGCACAGATACGCAGTATTTT
CASSFLTGRTDTQYF
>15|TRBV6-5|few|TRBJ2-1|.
TGTGCCAGCAGTACCCCGGGCGGCTCCTACAATGAGCAGTTCTTC
CASSTPGGSYNEQFF
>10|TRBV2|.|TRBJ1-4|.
TGTGCCAGCACGGGGGAAAAACTGTTTTTT
CASTGEKLFF
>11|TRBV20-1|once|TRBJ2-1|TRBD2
TGCAGTGCTAGAAGTGGGACTAGAGGGTTCTTC
CSARSGTRGFF
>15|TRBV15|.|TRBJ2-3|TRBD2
TGTGCCACCAGCAGTCTAGCGGGGGGCCCAGATACGCAGTATTTT
CATSSLAGGPDTQYF
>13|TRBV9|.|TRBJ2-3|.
TGTGCCAGCAAGGAGGGGGCTGCAGATACGCAGTATTTT
CASKEGAADTQYF